This TCR beta chain was captured by sequencing in a study of cytotoxic CD8 clonotypes in ibrutinib-treated CLL. The length of the CDR3 is 15 residues. CDR1 is SGHRS and CDR2 is YFSETQ in the germline V gene. Trimming shortened V by 0 bases and J by 7 bases, and 11 bases separated the two germline ends. There are a few counts of this clone. The antigen remains unidentified. Distinct nucleotide sequences in the sample also encode this CDR3. The study's findings and limits: Stable or contracted on treatment, public clonotypes were also uncommon. Clonality showed a rise at ibrutinib response that reversed toward baseline at progression.

Measured with immunoSEQ multiplex PCR; TCRdb has only the in-frame clones, and not every one. The sample carries nearly 50,000 clones, about three fifths recorded once. This sequence joins TRBV5-1 and TRBJ1-6, with a weak D call TRBD1 (6 bases). This clonotype was obtained from a human donor with chronic lymphocytic leukemia. This material consisted of PBMCs, taken after 24 months of ibrutinib treatment. The CDR3 coding sequence is TGCGCCAGCAGCTTGGACGGGGGCGGGAATTCACCCCTCCACTTT. This codes for CASSLDGGGNSPLHF.